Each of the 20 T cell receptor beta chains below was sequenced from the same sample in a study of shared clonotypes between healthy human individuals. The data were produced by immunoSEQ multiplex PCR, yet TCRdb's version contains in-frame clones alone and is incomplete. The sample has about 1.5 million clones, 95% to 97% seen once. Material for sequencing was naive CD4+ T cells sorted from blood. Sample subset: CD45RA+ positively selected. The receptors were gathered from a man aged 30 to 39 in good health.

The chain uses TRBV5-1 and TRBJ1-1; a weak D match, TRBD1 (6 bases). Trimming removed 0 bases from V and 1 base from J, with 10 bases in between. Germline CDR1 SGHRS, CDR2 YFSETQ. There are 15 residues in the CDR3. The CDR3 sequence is CASSLGPGANTEAFF. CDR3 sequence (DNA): TGCGCCAGCAGCTTGGGTCCGGGGGCGAACACTGAAGCTTTCTTT.

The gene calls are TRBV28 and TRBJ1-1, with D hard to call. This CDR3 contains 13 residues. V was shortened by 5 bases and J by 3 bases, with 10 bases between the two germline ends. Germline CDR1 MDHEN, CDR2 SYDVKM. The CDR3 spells CASSPIRHTEAFF. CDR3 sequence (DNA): TGTGCCAGCAGTCCGATAAGGCACACTGAAGCTTTCTTT.

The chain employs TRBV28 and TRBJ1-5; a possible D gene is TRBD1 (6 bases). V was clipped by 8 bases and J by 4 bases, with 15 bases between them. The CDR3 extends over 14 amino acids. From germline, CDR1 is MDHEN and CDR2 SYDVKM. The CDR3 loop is CASLGGLRNQPQHF. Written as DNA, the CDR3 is TGTGCCAGCCTAGGGGGTCTGAGGAATCAGCCCCAGCATTTT.

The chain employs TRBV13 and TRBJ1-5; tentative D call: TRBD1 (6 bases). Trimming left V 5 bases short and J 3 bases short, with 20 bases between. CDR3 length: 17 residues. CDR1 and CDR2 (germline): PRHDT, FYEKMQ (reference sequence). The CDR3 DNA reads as TGTGCCAGCAGCCGCGGGGGGCGCCTTATTAACAATCAGCCCCAGCATTTT. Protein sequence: CASSRGGRLINNQPQHF.

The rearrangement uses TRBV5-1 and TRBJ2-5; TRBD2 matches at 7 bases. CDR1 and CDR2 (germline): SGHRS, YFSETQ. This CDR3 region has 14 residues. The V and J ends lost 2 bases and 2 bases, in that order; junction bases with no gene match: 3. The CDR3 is CASSLQAGQETQYF. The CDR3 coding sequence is TGCGCCAGCAGCTTACAAGCGGGACAAGAGACCCAGTACTTC. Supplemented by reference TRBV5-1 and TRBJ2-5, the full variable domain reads KAGVTQTPRYLIKTRGQQVTLSCSPISGHRSVSWYQQTPGQGLQFLFEYFSETQRNKGNFPGRFSGRQFSNSRSEMNVSTLELGDSALYLCASSLQAGQETQYFGPGTRLLVL.

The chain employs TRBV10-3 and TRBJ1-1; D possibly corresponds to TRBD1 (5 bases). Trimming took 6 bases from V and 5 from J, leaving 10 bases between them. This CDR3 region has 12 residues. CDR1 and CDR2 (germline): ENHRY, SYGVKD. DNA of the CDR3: TGTGCCATCAGGCAGGGTGGTACTGAAGCTTTCTTT. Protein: CAIRQGGTEAFF.

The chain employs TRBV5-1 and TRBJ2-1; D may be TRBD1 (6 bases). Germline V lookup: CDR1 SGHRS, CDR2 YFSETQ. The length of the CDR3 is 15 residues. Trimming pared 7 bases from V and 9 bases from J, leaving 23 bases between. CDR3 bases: TGCGCCAGCGCCGAGACAGGCATGGGCGGCGGTGAGCAGTTCTTC. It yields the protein CASAETGMGGGEQFF.

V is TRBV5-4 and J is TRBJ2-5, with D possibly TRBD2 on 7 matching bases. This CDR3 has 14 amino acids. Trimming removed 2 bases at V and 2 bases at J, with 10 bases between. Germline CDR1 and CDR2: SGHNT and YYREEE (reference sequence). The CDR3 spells CASSLGGAQETQYF. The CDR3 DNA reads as TGTGCCAGCAGCTTAGGGGGGGCTCAAGAGACCCAGTACTTC.

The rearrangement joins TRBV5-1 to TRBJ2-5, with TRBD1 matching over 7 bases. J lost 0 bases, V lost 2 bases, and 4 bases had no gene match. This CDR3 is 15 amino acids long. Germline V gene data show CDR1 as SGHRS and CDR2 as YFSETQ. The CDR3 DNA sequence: TGCGCCAGCAGCTTCCTCCAGGGGGACCAAGAGACCCAGTACTTC. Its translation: CASSFLQGDQETQYF.

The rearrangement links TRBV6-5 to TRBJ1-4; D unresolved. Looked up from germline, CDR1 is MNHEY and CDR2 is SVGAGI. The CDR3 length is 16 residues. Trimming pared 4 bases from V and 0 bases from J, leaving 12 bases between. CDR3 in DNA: TGTGCCAGCAGTTCGGGTCCGGAGACAACTAATGAAAAACTGTTTTTT. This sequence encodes CASSSGPETTNEKLFF.

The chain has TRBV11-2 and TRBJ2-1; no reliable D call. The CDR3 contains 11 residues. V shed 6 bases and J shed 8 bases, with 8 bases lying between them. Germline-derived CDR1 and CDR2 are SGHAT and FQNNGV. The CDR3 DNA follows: TGTGCCAGCAGTTCGACCGATGAGCAGTTCTTC. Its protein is CASSSTDEQFF.

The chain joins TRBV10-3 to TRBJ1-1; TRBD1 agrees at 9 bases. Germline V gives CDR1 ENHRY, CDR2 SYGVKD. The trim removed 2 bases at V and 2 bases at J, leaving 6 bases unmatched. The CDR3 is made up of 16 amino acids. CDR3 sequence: CAISEIGTGPNTEAFF. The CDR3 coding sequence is TGTGCCATCAGTGAGATAGGGACAGGGCCAAACACTGAAGCTTTCTTT.

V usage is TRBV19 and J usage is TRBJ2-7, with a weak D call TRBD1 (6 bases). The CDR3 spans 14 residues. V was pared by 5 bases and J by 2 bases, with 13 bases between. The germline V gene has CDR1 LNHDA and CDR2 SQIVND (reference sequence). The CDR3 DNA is TGTGCCAGTAGTCCGACAGGAATCCCCTACGAGCAGTACTTC. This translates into CASSPTGIPYEQYF.

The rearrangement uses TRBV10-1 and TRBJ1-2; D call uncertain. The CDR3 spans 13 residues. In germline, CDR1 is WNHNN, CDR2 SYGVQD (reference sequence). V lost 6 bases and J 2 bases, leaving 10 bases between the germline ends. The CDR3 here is CASSPNTNYGYTF. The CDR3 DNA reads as TGCGCCAGCAGCCCCAACACCAACTATGGCTACACCTTC.

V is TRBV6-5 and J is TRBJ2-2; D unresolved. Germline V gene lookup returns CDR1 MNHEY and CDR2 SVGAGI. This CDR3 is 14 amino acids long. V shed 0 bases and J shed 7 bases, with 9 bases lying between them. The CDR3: CASSYSTILGELFF. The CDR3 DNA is TGTGCCAGCAGTTACTCCACGATCCTCGGGGAGCTGTTTTTT.

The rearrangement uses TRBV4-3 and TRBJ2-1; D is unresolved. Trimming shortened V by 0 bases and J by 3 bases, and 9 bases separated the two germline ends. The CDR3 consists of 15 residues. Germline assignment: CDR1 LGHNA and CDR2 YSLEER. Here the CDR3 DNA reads TGCGCCAGCAGCCAAGATTCCGGCCTCTACAATGAGCAGTTCTTC. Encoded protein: CASSQDSGLYNEQFF.

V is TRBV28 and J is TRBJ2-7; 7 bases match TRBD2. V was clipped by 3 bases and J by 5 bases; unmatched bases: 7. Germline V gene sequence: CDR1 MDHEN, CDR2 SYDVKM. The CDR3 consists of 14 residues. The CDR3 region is CASSLYGTIHEQYF. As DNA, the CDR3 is TGTGCCAGCAGTTTGTACGGGACTATCCACGAGCAGTACTTC.

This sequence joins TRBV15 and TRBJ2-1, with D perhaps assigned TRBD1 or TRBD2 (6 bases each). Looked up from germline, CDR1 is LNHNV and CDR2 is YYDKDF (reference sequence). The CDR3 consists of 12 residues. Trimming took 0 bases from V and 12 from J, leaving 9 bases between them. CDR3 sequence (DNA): TGTGCCACCAGCAGAGAGGGGGGCGGGCAGTTCTTC. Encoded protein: CATSREGGGQFF.

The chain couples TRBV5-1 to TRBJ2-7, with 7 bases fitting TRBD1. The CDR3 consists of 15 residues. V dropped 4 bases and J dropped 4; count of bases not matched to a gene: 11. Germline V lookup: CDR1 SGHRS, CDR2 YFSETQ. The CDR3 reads CASSPRRQGLYEQYF. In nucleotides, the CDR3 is TGCGCCAGCAGCCCACGCCGACAGGGCTTGTACGAGCAGTACTTC.

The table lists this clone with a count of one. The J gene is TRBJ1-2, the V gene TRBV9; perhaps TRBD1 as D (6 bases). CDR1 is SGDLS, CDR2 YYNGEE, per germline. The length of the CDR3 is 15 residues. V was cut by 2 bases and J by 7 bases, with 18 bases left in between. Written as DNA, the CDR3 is TGTGCCAGCAGCGTTTCGGGGGTATCCAGGGGTGGCTACACCTTC. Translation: CASSVSGVSRGGYTF.